The entry below gives a single T cell receptor beta chain sequence along with its context. The antigen is undetermined. Libraries were prepared by immunoSEQ multiplex PCR; TCRdb keeps only in-frame clonotypes and omits some of them. Here the sample spans under 400,000 clones, around 87% being singletons. Trimming cost V 3 bases and J 7 bases, with 8 bases left between them. Germline CDR1 is SGHNT and CDR2 is YYREEE (reference sequence). This CDR3 comprises 11 residues. Regarding treatment: approximately 18 received Ad26.COV2.S at low or high dose, single or two shots; 5 received placebo; per-sample allocation not given. Collection of samples fell on day 63 after the first vaccine or placebo injection. The individual, an adult aged 18-55 years, was a donor in Boston. This vaccine is an Ad26 vector that expresses the Wuhan-strain SARS-CoV-2 spike. The sample comes from a study of Ad26.COV2.S vaccination and SARS-CoV-2 variants. Notes on the study in general: Compared with placebo recipients, vaccine recipients had higher spike-specific TCR breadth.

The clonotype comes from a person between 18 and 65 years old who received the Ad26.COV2.S COVID-19 vaccine or a placebo. This chain uses TRBV5-4 with TRBJ2-7; D is perhaps TRBD1 (5 bases). Sequences were derived from peripheral blood, sampled in a trial of Ad26.COV2.S vaccine versus placebo. Here the CDR3 reads CASSSRDEQYF. In nucleotides, the CDR3 is TGTGCCAGCAGCTCCAGGGATGAGCAGTACTTC. Combining the CDR3 with reference TRBV5-4 and TRBJ2-7 gives the whole variable domain ETGVTQSPTHLIKTRGQQVTLRCSSQSGHNTVSWYQQALGQGPQFIFQYYREEENGRGNFPPRFSGLQFPNYSSELNVNALELDDSALYLCASSSRDEQYFGPGTRLTVT.